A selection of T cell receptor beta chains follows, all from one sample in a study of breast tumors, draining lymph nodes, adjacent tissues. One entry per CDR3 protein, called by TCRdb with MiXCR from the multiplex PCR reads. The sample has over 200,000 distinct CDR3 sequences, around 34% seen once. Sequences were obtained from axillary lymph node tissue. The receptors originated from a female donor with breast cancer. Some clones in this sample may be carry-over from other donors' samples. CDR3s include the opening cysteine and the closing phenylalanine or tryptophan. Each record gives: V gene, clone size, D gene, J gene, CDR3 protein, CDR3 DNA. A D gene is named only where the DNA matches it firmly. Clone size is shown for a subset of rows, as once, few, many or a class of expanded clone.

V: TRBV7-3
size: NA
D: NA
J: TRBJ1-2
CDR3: CASSRSGVLHGYTF
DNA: TGTGCCAGCAGCAGGAGCGGGGTCTTGCATGGCTACACCTTC

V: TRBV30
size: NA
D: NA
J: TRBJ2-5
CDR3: CAWNRQTQYF
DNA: TGTGCCTGGAACCGCCAGACCCAGTACTTC

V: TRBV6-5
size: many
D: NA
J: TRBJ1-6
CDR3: CASSQGHYNSPLHF
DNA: TGTGCCAGTTCACAGGGACACTATAATTCACCCCTCCACTTT

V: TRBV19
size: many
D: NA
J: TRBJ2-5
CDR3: CASSPSRGAETQYF
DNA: TGTGCCAGTAGTCCCTCTCGGGGGGCAGAGACCCAGTACTTC

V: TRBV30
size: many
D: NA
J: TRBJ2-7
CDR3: CAWSVGSGYEQYF
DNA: TGTGCCTGGAGTGTAGGGAGTGGTTACGAGCAGTACTTC

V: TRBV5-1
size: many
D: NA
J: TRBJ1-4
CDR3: CASRPGSRTNEKLFF
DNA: TGCGCCAGCCGACCCGGAAGTCGTACTAACGAAAAACTGTTTTTT

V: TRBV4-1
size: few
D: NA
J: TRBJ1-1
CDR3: CASSYRVGTEAFF
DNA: TGCGCCAGCAGCTACAGGGTGGGCACTGAAGCTTTCTTT

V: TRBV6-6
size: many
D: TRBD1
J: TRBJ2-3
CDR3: CASSTGTGWTDTQYF
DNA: TGTGCCAGCAGTACGGGGACAGGGTGGACAGATACGCAGTATTTT

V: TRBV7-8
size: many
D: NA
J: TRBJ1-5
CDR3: CASSFVGTGNQPQHF
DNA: TGTGCCAGCAGCTTTGTGGGTACAGGCAATCAGCCCCAGCATTTT

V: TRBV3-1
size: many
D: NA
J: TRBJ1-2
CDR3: CASSHRGANKYGYTF
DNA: TGTGCCAGCTCTCACCGGGGGGCGAATAAGTATGGCTACACCTTC

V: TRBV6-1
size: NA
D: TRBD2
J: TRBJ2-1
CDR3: CASSDLTPGLAGGPSGQFF
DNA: TGTGCCAGCAGTGATCTAACGCCGGGACTGGCGGGAGGGCCAAGTGGGCAGTTCTTC

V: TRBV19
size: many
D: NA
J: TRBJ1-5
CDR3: CASTWRGAGQPQHF
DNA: TGTGCCAGCACGTGGAGGGGGGCAGGTCAGCCCCAGCATTTT

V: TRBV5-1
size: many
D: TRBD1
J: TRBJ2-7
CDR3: CASSLSRDRGGEQYF
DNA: TGCGCCAGCAGTCTCAGCCGGGACAGGGGAGGCGAGCAGTACTTC

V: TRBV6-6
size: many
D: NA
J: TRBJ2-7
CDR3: CASSHPDSLQGEQYF
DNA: TGTGCCAGCAGTCACCCCGACAGCTTACAAGGGGAGCAGTACTTC

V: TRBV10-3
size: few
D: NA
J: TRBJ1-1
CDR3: CAIQTGRDTEAFF
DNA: TGTGCCATTCAAACGGGACGGGACACTGAAGCTTTCTTT

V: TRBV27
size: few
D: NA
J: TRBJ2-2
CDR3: CASSLPSRTAIDTGELFF
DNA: TGTGCCAGCAGTTTACCCTCAAGGACGGCCATTGACACCGGGGAGCTGTTTTTT

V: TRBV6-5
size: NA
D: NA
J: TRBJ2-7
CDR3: CASSYGQESEQYF
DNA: TGTGCCAGCAGTTACGGGCAAGAATCGGAGCAGTACTTC

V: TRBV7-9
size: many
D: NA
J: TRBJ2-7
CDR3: CASSLAGDSYEQYF
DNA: TGTGCCAGCAGCTTAGCCGGCGACTCCTACGAGCAGTACTTC

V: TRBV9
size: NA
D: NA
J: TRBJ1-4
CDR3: CASAGGQDNEELFF
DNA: TGTGCCAGCGCCGGGGGGCAGGATAATGAAGAACTGTTTTTT

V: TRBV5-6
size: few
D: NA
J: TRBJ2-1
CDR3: CASHRANEQFF
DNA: TGTGCCAGCCATCGGGCCAATGAGCAGTTCTTC

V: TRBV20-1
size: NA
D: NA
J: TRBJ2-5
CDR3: CSASRRGLAGNQETQYF
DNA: TGCAGTGCTAGCCGCAGGGGGCTAGCGGGGAACCAAGAGACCCAGTACTTC

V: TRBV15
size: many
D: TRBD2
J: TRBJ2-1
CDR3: CATSRDGVRAGEPNEQFF
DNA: TGTGCCACCAGCAGAGATGGTGTTCGAGCGGGGGAGCCCAATGAGCAGTTCTTC

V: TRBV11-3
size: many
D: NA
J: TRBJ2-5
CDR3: CASSTSMGGAQETQYF
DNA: TGTGCCAGCAGCACGTCAATGGGGGGGGCCCAAGAGACCCAGTACTTC

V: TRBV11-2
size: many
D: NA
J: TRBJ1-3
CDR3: CASSQGTIPGNTIYF
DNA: TGTGCCAGCAGCCAAGGGACAATCCCTGGAAACACCATATATTTT

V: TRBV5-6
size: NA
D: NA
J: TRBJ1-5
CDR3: CASRPKQGPYSNQPQHF
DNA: TGTGCCAGCAGGCCGAAACAGGGCCCTTATAGCAATCAGCCTCAGCATTTT

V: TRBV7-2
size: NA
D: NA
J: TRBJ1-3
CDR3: CASSPWAAGNTIYF
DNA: TGTGCCAGCAGCCCTTGGGCAGCTGGAAACACCATATATTTT

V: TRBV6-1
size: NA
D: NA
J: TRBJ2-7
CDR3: CASSQGGNNYEQYF
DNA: TGTGCCAGCAGTCAAGGCGGGAATAACTACGAGCAGTACTTC

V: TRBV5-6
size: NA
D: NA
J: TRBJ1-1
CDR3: CASTRGRNTEAFF
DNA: TGTGCCAGCACTAGGGGACGGAACACTGAAGCTTTCTTT

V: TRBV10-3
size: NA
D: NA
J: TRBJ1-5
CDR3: CAISRQNNQPQHF
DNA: TGTGCCATCAGTCGGCAGAACAATCAGCCCCAGCATTTT

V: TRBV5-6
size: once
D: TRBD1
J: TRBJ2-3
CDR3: CASSLETGKDTQYF
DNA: TGTGCCAGCAGCTTGGAGACAGGGAAAGATACGCAGTATTTT

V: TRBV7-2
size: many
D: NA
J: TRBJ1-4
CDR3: CASSLDMGGEKLFF
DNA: TGTGCCAGCAGCTTAGATATGGGGGGAGAAAAACTGTTTTTT

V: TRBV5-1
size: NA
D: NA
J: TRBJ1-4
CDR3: CASSLIGGLSTTNEKLFF
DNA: TGCGCCAGCAGCCTGATCGGGGGGCTTAGCACAACTAATGAAAAACTGTTTTTT